This entry lists 20 T cell receptor beta chains sequenced from one sample in a study of cytomegalovirus exposure and HLA in healthy donors. PCR employed 60 Vbeta and 13 Jbeta primers. TCRdb's copy holds only in-frame clones and misses some; the assay was immunoSEQ multiplex PCR. This table holds approximately 140,000 clones, approximately 86% found once. Sequencing was done on a sample of PBMCs. Receptor source: a boy between 10 and 17 years old in good health and CMV-seronegative.

This clone appeared a single time. The chain combines TRBV5-6 with TRBJ1-2; TRBD1 aligns across 9 bases. From germline, CDR1 is SGHDT and CDR2 YYEEEE. The trim removed 4 bases at V and 5 bases at J, leaving 9 bases unmatched. This CDR3 has 15 amino acids. The CDR3 here is CASSPGQGNFYGYTF. The CDR3 region has the DNA TGTGCCAGCAGCCCCGGACAGGGGAATTTTTATGGCTACACCTTC.

V is TRBV9 and J is TRBJ2-3; no reliable D call. V lost 4 bases, J lost 4 bases, and 19 bases lay in between. Looked up from germline, CDR1 is SGDLS and CDR2 is YYNGEE. The CDR3 has 16 residues. DNA of the CDR3: TGTGCCAGCAGCCTACCTCTCGCCGATAATTCAGATACGCAGTATTTT. Translating gives CASSLPLADNSDTQYF. The full variable domain, rest sourced from reference TRBV9 and TRBJ2-3, is DSGVTQTPKHLITATGQRVTLRCSPRSGDLSVYWYQQSLDQGLQFLIQYYNGEERAKGNILERFSAQQFPDLHSELNLSSLELGDSALYFCASSLPLADNSDTQYFGPGTRLTVL.

This chain uses TRBV7-2 with TRBJ2-3; TRBD1 matches at 8 bases. Germline loops: CDR1 SGHTA, CDR2 FQGNSA. The CDR3 runs 15 residues. The V gene end was trimmed by 2 bases and the J gene end by 2 bases; junction bases not matched to a gene: 3. CDR3 loop: CASSLRTGYTDTQYF. CDR3 DNA: TGTGCCAGCAGCTTAAGGACAGGGTACACAGATACGCAGTATTTT.

This chain connects TRBV5-6 to TRBJ2-3, with TRBD1 as a possible D gene (6 bases). The CDR3 loop spans 15 amino acids. Trimming left V 5 bases short and J 7 bases short, with 20 bases between. Per germline, CDR1 SGHDT and CDR2 YYEEEE. This chain's CDR3 is CASSGRQDARNTQYF. CDR3 coding DNA: TGTGCCAGCAGTGGCCGACAGGACGCACGTAATACGCAGTATTTT.

This chain joins TRBV4-2 and TRBJ2-5; 13 bases align to TRBD2. The germline CDR1 and CDR2 sequences are LGHNA and YNFKEQ. The CDR3 has 16 amino acids. V shed 1 base and J 1 base; nucleotides not matched to a gene: 0. The CDR3 sequence: CASSQGTSGGQETQYF. CDR3 in DNA: TGTGCCAGCAGCCAAGGGACTAGCGGGGGCCAAGAGACCCAGTACTTC.

The CDR3 loop is CASSQGLAGGDEQFF. The DNA for the CDR3 is TGCGCCAGCAGCCAAGGACTAGCGGGGGGGGATGAGCAGTTCTTC. The gene calls are TRBV4-3 and TRBJ2-1, with 14 nucleotides matching TRBD2. Germline V gene lookup returns CDR1 LGHNA and CDR2 YSLEER. Trimming at V came to 1 base and at J to 8 bases, leaving 1 base not matched to a gene. This CDR3 is built from 15 residues.

V is TRBV15 and J is TRBJ2-5; 10 positions agree with TRBD2. Germline V gene sequence: CDR1 LNHNV, CDR2 YYDKDF (reference sequence). V was clipped by 2 bases and J by 4 bases; unmatched bases: 7. The CDR3 contains 16 residues. As DNA, the CDR3 is TGTGCCACCAGCAGAATAATAGCGGGAGGACTAGAGACCCAGTACTTC. It translates to CATSRIIAGGLETQYF.

This chain connects TRBV28 to TRBJ1-5; D might be TRBD1 (5 bases). V gave up 3 bases and J gave up 3 bases, with 9 bases separating them. The CDR3 has 14 residues. In germline, CDR1 is MDHEN, CDR2 SYDVKM. CDR3 bases: TGTGCCAGCAGTTTCGGAGGGGACAATCAGCCCCAGCATTTT. This encodes CASSFGGDNQPQHF.

This sequence joins TRBV9 and TRBJ2-1; 11 nucleotides match TRBD1. Germline V gene lookup returns CDR1 SGDLS and CDR2 YYNGEE. The CDR3 runs 15 residues. Trimming cost V 4 bases and J 6 bases; bases outside gene matches: 6. CDR3 protein: CASSLGQGAVNEQFF. CDR3 sequence (DNA): TGTGCCAGCAGCCTCGGACAGGGGGCAGTCAATGAGCAGTTCTTC.

The rearrangement joins TRBV5-6 to TRBJ2-7, with a possible D match to TRBD2 (7 bases). The germline V gene has CDR1 SGHDT and CDR2 YYEEEE. The CDR3 length is 19 residues. V dropped 3 bases and J dropped 0 bases, with 25 bases sitting between them. This CDR3 reads CASSSSGAGAVPSSYEQYF. In nucleotides, the CDR3 is TGTGCCAGCAGCTCTTCTGGTGCGGGGGCTGTTCCAAGCTCCTACGAGCAGTACTTC. The complete variable domain, with remaining parts taken from reference TRBV5-6 and TRBJ2-7, reads DAGVTQSPTHLIKTRGQQVTLRCSPKSGHDTVSWYQQALGQGPQFIFQYYEEEERQRGNFPDRFSGHQFPNYSSELNVNALLLGDSALYLCASSSSGAGAVPSSYEQYFGPGTRLTVT.

The chain joins TRBV29-1 to TRBJ2-1; possible D gene TRBD2, 6 bases. CDR1 and CDR2 from the germline V gene are SQVTM and ANQGSEA. This CDR3 spans 13 amino acids. V was clipped by 5 bases and J by 6 bases, with 14 bases between them. The CDR3 here is CSVSGGVTNEQFF. The CDR3 DNA is TGCAGCGTTAGTGGAGGGGTAACCAATGAGCAGTTCTTC.

The V and J genes are TRBV9 and TRBJ1-1; TRBD1 is a possible D gene (5 bases). The CDR3 is 15 residues long. Germline CDR1 and CDR2: SGDLS and YYNGEE. Trimming shortened V by 0 bases and J by 5 bases, and 14 bases separated the two germline ends. CDR3 region: CASSVEGTGGTEAFF. The DNA for the CDR3 is TGTGCCAGCAGCGTAGAGGGGACCGGGGGGACTGAAGCTTTCTTT.

The chain uses TRBV11-3 and TRBJ2-3; maybe TRBD2 (5 bases). The CDR3 has 15 residues. V was cut by 3 bases and J by 6 bases, with 16 bases left in between. Germline V gene data show CDR1 as SGHNT and CDR2 as YENEEA. The CDR3 DNA follows: TGTGCCAGCAGCTTTTCTTCCCTCCCGGGGGATACGCAGTATTTT. Its protein is CASSFSSLPGDTQYF.

The rearrangement links TRBV9 to TRBJ2-1; 7 nucleotides line up with TRBD2. V gave up 4 bases and J gave up 8 bases; unmatched junction bases: 6. The CDR3 is 13 amino acids. CDR1 is SGDLS and CDR2 is YYNGEE in the germline V gene. CDR3 amino acids: CASSTRTSDEQFF. The CDR3 nucleotides are TGTGCCAGCAGCACCCGGACTAGTGATGAGCAGTTCTTC. Using reference TRBV9 and TRBJ2-1 for the parts outside the CDR3, the full variable domain is DSGVTQTPKHLITATGQRVTLRCSPRSGDLSVYWYQQSLDQGLQFLIQYYNGEERAKGNILERFSAQQFPDLHSELNLSSLELGDSALYFCASSTRTSDEQFFGPGTRLTVL.

The chain recombines TRBV19 with TRBJ2-3; TRBD1 might be the D (6 bases). The CDR3 contains 16 residues. V lost 5 bases to trimming and J lost 6 bases, with 21 bases between them. Per the germline V gene, CDR1 is LNHDA and CDR2 is SQIVND (reference sequence). CDR3 DNA: TGTGCCAGTAGTTCCAAAGACAGGACTTGGTCGGATACGCAGTATTTT. Residues: CASSSKDRTWSDTQYF.

This sequence joins TRBV7-2 and TRBJ1-6; D perhaps matches TRBD1 (6 bases). The CDR3 runs to 16 residues. CDR1 is SGHTA and CDR2 is FQGNSA in the germline V gene. The V end was cut by 5 bases, the J end by 7 bases, with 18 bases between. Here the CDR3 reads CASSLTSGTQNSPLHF. The CDR3 bases are TGTGCCAGCAGCCTAACATCCGGGACACAAAATTCACCCCTCCACTTT.

As for this clone: This sample includes further DNA sequences coding for the same CDR3. This sequence joins TRBV6-5 and TRBJ2-6, with D possibly matching TRBD1 (6 bases). Germline lookup yields CDR1 MNHEY and CDR2 SVGAGI. The V and J ends lost 5 bases and 1 base respectively, with 9 bases between them. CDR3 length: 15 residues. In DNA, the CDR3 is TGTGCCAGCAGTCCAACAGGGTCTGGGGCCAACGTCCTGACTTTC. Amino acids: CASSPTGSGANVLTF.

This clone was recorded once. The chain carries TRBV6-5 and TRBJ1-2; D may be TRBD1 (5 bases). The CDR3 is made up of 15 amino acids. Germline assignment: CDR1 MNHEY and CDR2 SVGAGI. Trimming cost V 4 bases and J 5 bases, with 17 bases left between them. For the CDR3, the DNA is TGTGCCAGCAGTTGGAGGGGAGGAGGTCTATATGGCTACACCTTC. Protein sequence: CASSWRGGGLYGYTF.

V is TRBV13 and J is TRBJ1-5; 7 nucleotides align to TRBD1. The J segment lost 9 bases and the V segment lost 4 bases, leaving 12 bases of the junction unmatched. Germline V gene lookup returns CDR1 PRHDT and CDR2 FYEKMQ (reference sequence). CDR3 length: 15 residues. In DNA, the CDR3 is TGTGCCAGCAGCTCGGGACAGTATGAGGGTGGGCCCCAGCATTTT. Its protein product is CASSSGQYEGGPQHF.

This clone was seen a few times. This chain links TRBV12-5 with TRBJ1-1; D is perhaps TRBD1 (6 bases). Trimming shortened V by 6 bases and J by 10 bases, and 18 bases separated the two germline ends. CDR1 and CDR2 (germline): LGHNT, FRNRAP. The CDR3 is made up of 13 amino acids. CDR3 loop: CASGARGARGAFF. The DNA for the CDR3 is TGTGCTAGTGGGGCCCGGGGGGCTCGGGGAGCTTTCTTT.